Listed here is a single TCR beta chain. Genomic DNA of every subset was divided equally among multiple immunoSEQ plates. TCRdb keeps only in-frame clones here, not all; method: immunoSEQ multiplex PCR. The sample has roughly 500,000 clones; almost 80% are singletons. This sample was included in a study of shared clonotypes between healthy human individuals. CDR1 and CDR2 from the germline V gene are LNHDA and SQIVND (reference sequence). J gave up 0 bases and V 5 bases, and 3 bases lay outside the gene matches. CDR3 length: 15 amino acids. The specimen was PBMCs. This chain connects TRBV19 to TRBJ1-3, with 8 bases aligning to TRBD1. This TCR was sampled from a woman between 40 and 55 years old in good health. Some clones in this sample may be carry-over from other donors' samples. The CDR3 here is CASSRTGSSGNTIYF. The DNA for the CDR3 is TGTGCCAGTAGTCGGACAGGGAGCTCTGGAAACACCATATATTTT.